Listed below are T cell receptor beta chains from one sample, sequenced in a study of T-cell memory formation after mild COVID-19. TCRdb reprocessed the 5' RACE reads with MiXCR, giving one entry per CDR3 protein. This sample carries roughly 300,000 distinct CDR3 sequences, roughly 15% of them seen once, and the ten largest clones take roughly 25%. Input material: PBMCs or a T cell subset sorted from them (not recorded which). Source of these receptors: a man aged 18 to 29 who had mild COVID-19 (a few samples of this study predate the infection). Cell type and time point are not known. Each CDR3 is given with its conserved first and last residue. D genes are given only for firm matches. Size tells how often a clone was seen (once, few, many) or the class of an expanded clone, and some rows leave it out.

16 | - | TRBJ1-6 | - | TRBV5-4 | CASSLGGLGAYSPLHF | TGTGCCAGCAGTCTGGGGGGTCTGGGGGCTTATTCACCCCTCCACTTT
17 | TRBD2 | TRBJ2-3 | - | TRBV29-1 | CSAEGLAGGQSTDTQYF | TGCAGCGCCGAGGGACTAGCGGGGGGGCAGAGCACAGATACGCAGTATTTT
14 | - | TRBJ2-1 | few | TRBV5-1 | CASSGGRGGNEQFF | TGCGCCAGCAGCGGGGGGCGAGGAGGCAATGAGCAGTTCTTC
18 | - | TRBJ1-3 | few | TRBV7-2 | CASSLGIGGSLGGNTIYF | TGTGCCAGCAGCTTAGGGATCGGGGGAAGTCTAGGTGGAAACACCATATATTTT
13 | TRBD1 | TRBJ1-4 | many | TRBV7-2 | CASSSRGQQKLFF | TGTGCCAGCAGCTCAAGGGGACAGCAAAAACTGTTTTTT
16 | - | TRBJ2-3 | few | TRBV5-4 | CASSSGTLGDTDTQYF | TGTGCCAGCAGCTCTGGGACTCTGGGGGACACAGATACGCAGTATTTT
15 | - | TRBJ1-6 | - | TRBV9 | CASSVAGRQHSPLHF | TGTGCCAGCAGCGTAGCGGGGCGTCAGCATTCACCCCTCCACTTT
14 | TRBD1 | TRBJ2-3 | few | TRBV2 | CASSSDRGTDTQYF | TGTGCCAGCAGTTCTGACAGGGGGACAGATACGCAGTATTTT
12 | - | TRBJ2-5 | few | TRBV12-3/TRBV12-4 | CASRSPQETQYF | TGTGCCAGCAGATCACCCCAAGAGACCCAGTACTTC
14 | - | TRBJ1-1 | - | TRBV15 | CATSREGGQLEAFF | TGTGCCACCAGCAGAGAAGGCGGACAGCTTGAAGCTTTCTTT
13 | - | TRBJ1-6 | many | TRBV6-5 | CASSYEGYSPLHF | TGTGCCAGCAGTTACGAAGGGTATTCACCCCTCCACTTT
13 | - | TRBJ1-1 | few | TRBV7-5 | CISVPEARGRAFF | -
14 | TRBD2 | TRBJ2-2 | - | TRBV7-9 | CASAGGANTGELFF | TGTGCCAGCGCGGGGGGCGCGAACACCGGGGAGCTGTTTTTT
14 | - | TRBJ1-5 | - | TRBV7-2 | CASSFMGLDQPQHF | TGTGCCAGCAGCTTTATGGGGTTGGATCAGCCCCAGCATTTT
13 | - | TRBJ2-4 | many | TRBV19 | CASSIPPINIQYF | TGTGCCAGTAGTATTCCCCCAATTAACATTCAGTACTTC
15 | - | TRBJ2-1 | - | TRBV5-4 | CASWAQTSSYNEQFF | TGTGCCAGCTGGGCCCAGACAAGCTCCTACAATGAGCAGTTCTTC
15 | - | TRBJ2-4 | few | TRBV4-1 | CASSLGGLSKNIQYF | TGCGCCAGCAGCCTGGGGGGGCTTTCCAAAAACATTCAGTACTTC
14 | - | TRBJ2-5 | few | TRBV12-3/TRBV12-4 | CASSLIGIEETQYF | TGTGCCAGCAGTCTCATAGGCATCGAGGAGACCCAGTACTTC
12 | - | TRBJ2-7 | - | TRBV13 | CASSSPGYEQYF | TGTGCCAGCAGCTCTCCTGGCTACGAGCAGTACTTC
15 | - | TRBJ1-2 | few | TRBV4-3 | CASSQEFGRAYGYTF | TGCGCCAGCAGCCAAGAATTTGGGAGGGCCTATGGCTACACCTTC
14 | - | TRBJ1-5 | - | TRBV7-4 | CASSVGPNNQPQHF | TGTGCCAGCAGCGTGGGACCGAATAATCAGCCCCAGCATTTT
14 | TRBD1 | TRBJ1-2 | - | TRBV9 | CASSVLTGGDGYTF | TGTGCCAGCAGCGTGTTGACAGGGGGCGATGGCTACACCTTC
12 | - | TRBJ2-1 | few | TRBV12-3/TRBV12-4 | CASSRTVNEQFF | TGTGCCAGCAGTCGGACAGTTAATGAGCAGTTCTTC
14 | - | TRBJ1-1 | - | TRBV12-3/TRBV12-4 | CASSLLAGATEAFF | TGTGCCAGCAGTTTGCTCGCGGGAGCCACTGAAGCTTTCTTT
15 | - | TRBJ1-1 | few | TRBV7-8 | CASSLRELQNTEAFF | TGTGCCAGCAGCTTAAGGGAGCTACAGAACACTGAAGCTTTCTTT
14 | TRBD1 | TRBJ1-6 | - | TRBV5-1 | CASATGQGNSPLHF | TGCGCCAGCGCTACGGGACAGGGAAATTCACCCCTCCACTTT
15 | TRBD2 | TRBJ2-1 | - | TRBV20-1 | CSAEGLAGNYNEQFF | TGCAGTGCTGAGGGACTAGCGGGGAATTACAATGAGCAGTTCTTC
15 | - | TRBJ2-1 | few | TRBV4-3 | CASSQELGPYNEQFF | TGCGCCAGCAGCCAAGAACTAGGTCCCTACAATGAGCAGTTCTTC
11 | - | TRBJ1-1 | few | TRBV25-1 | CASSSLSEAFF | TGTGCCAGCAGTTCGCTCAGTGAAGCTTTCTTT
14 | TRBD1 | TRBJ2-5 | few | TRBV2 | CASSEGAGGETQYF | TGTGCCAGCAGTGAAGGGGCAGGGGGAGAGACCCAGTACTTC
14 | - | TRBJ1-1 | few | TRBV24-1 | CATSDLGRVTEAFF | TGTGCCACCAGTGATTTAGGCAGGGTCACTGAAGCTTTCTTT
16 | TRBD2 | TRBJ2-3 | - | TRBV6-1 | CASSETIAGEPVTQYF | TGTGCCAGCAGTGAAACCATAGCGGGGGAGCCGGTTACGCAGTATTTT
14 | - | TRBJ2-5 | many | TRBV11-2 | CASSLGTVKETQYF | TGTGCCAGCAGCTTAGGGACAGTTAAAGAGACCCAGTACTTC
16 | TRBD2 | TRBJ2-5 | few | TRBV20-1 | CSARAPGLASQETQYF | TGCAGTGCTAGAGCTCCGGGACTAGCGTCGCAAGAGACCCAGTACTTC
13 | TRBD2 | TRBJ2-7 | few | TRBV29-1 | CSVGLAGGYEQYF | TGCAGCGTTGGGCTAGCGGGGGGGTACGAGCAGTACTTC
19 | TRBD1 | TRBJ2-3 | - | TRBV18 | CASSLNTLGIGQGQDTQYF | TGTGCCAGCTCACTTAACACACTAGGGATCGGACAGGGGCAAGATACGCAGTATTTT
16 | TRBD1 | TRBJ2-5 | few | TRBV14 | CASSRAGTGGLKTQYF | TGTGCCAGCAGCCGAGCCGGGACAGGGGGCTTAAAGACCCAGTACTTC
15 | TRBD1 | TRBJ2-7 | - | TRBV27 | CASSIRDRMTYEQYF | TGTGCCAGCAGTATCCGGGACAGGATGACCTACGAGCAGTACTTC
14 | TRBD2 | TRBJ2-1 | - | TRBV25-1 | CASSVSGGINEQFF | TGTGCCAGCAGTGTTAGCGGGGGTATAAATGAGCAGTTCTTC
13 | - | TRBJ1-2 | few | TRBV7-2 | CASSFSYNYGYTF | TGTGCCAGCAGCTTCAGTTATAACTATGGCTACACCTTC
13 | TRBD2 | TRBJ2-1 | - | TRBV20-1 | CSAGGLAGNEQFF | TGCAGTGCTGGCGGACTAGCCGGGAATGAGCAGTTCTTC
14 | - | TRBJ2-7 | many | TRBV5-1 | CASSQGPISYEQYF | TGCGCCAGCAGTCAAGGACCGATCTCCTACGAGCAGTACTTC
14 | - | TRBJ1-5 | - | TRBV12-3/TRBV12-4 | CASSLLRQRQPQHF | TGTGCCAGCAGTTTACTCAGGCAGCGGCAGCCCCAGCATTTT
14 | - | TRBJ2-3 | - | TRBV7-9 | CASSLSSEADTQYF | TGTGCCAGCAGCTTATCGAGCGAGGCAGATACGCAGTATTTT
13 | - | TRBJ1-1 | few | TRBV7-9 | CASSPGAGSRAFF | TGTGCCAGCAGCCCGGGGGCGGGGAGCCGAGCTTTCTTT
13 | - | TRBJ1-1 | - | TRBV5-1 | CASRYGGNTEAFF | TGCGCCAGCAGGTATGGGGGGAACACTGAAGCTTTCTTT
15 | TRBD1 | TRBJ2-3 | few | TRBV6-4 | CASSLTGGTTDTQYF | TGTGCCAGCAGTCTGACAGGGGGCACCACAGATACGCAGTATTTT
13 | - | TRBJ2-5 | few | TRBV5-1 | CASSLDGGGTQYF | TGCGCCAGCAGCTTGGACGGGGGCGGGACCCAGTACTTC
15 | - | TRBJ1-2 | - | TRBV29-1 | CSVEGLTDYNYGYTF | TGCAGCGTTGAAGGTCTGACAGATTATAACTATGGCTACACCTTC
16 | - | TRBJ2-5 | many | TRBV9 | CASSVYSGTNQETQYF | TGTGCCAGCAGCGTATACTCCGGGACCAACCAAGAGACCCAGTACTTC
11 | TRBD1 | TRBJ1-2 | few | TRBV6-5 | CASGRQGSYTF | TGTGCCAGCGGGAGACAGGGAAGCTACACCTTC
15 | TRBD1 | TRBJ2-3 | few | TRBV6-6 | CASSYRGQVTDTQYF | TGTGCCAGCAGTTACCGAGGACAGGTTACAGATACGCAGTATTTT
13 | - | TRBJ1-1 | - | TRBV4-3 | CASSQGGVTEAFF | TGCGCCAGCAGCCAAGGGGGGGTGACTGAAGCTTTCTTT
15 | - | TRBJ2-3 | - | TRBV6-5 | CASSRKDDSTDTQYF | TGTGCCAGCAGTCGTAAGGACGACTCCACAGATACGCAGTATTTT
15 | - | TRBJ1-1 | many | TRBV4-1 | CASSQEDGGNTEAFF | TGCGCCAGCAGCCAAGAAGATGGTGGGAACACTGAAGCTTTCTTT